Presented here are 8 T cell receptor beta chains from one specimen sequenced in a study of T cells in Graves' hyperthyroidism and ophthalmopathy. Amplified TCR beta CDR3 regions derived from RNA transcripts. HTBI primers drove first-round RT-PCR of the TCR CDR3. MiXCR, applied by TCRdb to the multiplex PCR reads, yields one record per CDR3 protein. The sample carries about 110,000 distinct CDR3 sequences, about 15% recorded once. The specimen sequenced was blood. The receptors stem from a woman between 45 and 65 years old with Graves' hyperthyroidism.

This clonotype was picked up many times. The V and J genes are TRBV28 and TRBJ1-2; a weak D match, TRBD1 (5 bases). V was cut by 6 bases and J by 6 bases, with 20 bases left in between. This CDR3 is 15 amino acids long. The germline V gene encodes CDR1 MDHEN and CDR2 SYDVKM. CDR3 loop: CASRSSFRVFDGYTF. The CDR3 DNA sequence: TGTGCCAGCAGATCCTCCTTCAGGGTATTTGATGGCTACACCTTC.

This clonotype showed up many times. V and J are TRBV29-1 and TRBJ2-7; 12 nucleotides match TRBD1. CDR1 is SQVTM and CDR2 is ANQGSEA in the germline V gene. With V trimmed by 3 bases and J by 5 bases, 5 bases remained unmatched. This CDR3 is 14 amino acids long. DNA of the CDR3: TGCAGCGTTGAGGGGGGGACAGGGGGCGACGAGCAGTACTTC. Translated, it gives CSVEGGTGGDEQYF.

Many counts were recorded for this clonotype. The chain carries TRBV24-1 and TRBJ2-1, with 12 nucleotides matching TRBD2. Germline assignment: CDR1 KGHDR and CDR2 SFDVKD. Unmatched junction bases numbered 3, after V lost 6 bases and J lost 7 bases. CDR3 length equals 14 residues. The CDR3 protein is CATSLAGGANEQFF. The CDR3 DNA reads TGTGCCACCAGTCTAGCGGGAGGGGCGAATGAGCAGTTCTTC.

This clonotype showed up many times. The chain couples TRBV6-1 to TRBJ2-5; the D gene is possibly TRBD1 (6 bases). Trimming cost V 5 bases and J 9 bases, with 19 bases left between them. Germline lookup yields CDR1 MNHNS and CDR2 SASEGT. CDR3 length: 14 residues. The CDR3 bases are TGTGCCAGCAGTCATGCTGACAGGACTGAAGCCCAGTACTTC. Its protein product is CASSHADRTEAQYF.

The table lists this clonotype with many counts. DNA for the CDR3: TGTGCCTGGAGTTCACCAGGGCCTTACCAAGAGACCCAGTACTTC. It is translated as CAWSSPGPYQETQYF. J is TRBJ2-5 and V is TRBV30; perhaps TRBD1 as D (5 bases). V was clipped by 2 bases and J by 0 bases, with 13 bases between them. The CDR3 has 15 amino acids. Germline V gene sequence: CDR1 GTSNPN, CDR2 SVGIG (reference sequence).

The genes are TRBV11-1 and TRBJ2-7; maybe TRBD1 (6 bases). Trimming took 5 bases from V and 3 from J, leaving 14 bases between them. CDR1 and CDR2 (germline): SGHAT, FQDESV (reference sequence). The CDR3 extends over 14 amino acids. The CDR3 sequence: CASSPEDRSYEQYF. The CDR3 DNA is TGTGCCAGCAGCCCTGAAGACAGGAGCTACGAGCAGTACTTC.

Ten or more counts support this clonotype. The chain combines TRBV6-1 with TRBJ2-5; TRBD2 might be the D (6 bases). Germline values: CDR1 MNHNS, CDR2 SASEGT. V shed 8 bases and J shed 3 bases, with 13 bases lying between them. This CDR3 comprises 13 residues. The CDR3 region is CASLGRGEETQYF. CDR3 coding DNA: TGTGCCAGCCTCGGGAGAGGGGAAGAGACCCAGTACTTC.

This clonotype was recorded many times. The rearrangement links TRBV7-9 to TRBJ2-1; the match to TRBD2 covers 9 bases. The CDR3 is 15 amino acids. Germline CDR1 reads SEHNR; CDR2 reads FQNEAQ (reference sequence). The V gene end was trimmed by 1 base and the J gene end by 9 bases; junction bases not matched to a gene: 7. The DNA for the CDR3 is TGTGCCAGCAGCTTAGTAGTAGCGGGAGCGGGTGAGCAGTTCTTC. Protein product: CASSLVVAGAGEQFF.